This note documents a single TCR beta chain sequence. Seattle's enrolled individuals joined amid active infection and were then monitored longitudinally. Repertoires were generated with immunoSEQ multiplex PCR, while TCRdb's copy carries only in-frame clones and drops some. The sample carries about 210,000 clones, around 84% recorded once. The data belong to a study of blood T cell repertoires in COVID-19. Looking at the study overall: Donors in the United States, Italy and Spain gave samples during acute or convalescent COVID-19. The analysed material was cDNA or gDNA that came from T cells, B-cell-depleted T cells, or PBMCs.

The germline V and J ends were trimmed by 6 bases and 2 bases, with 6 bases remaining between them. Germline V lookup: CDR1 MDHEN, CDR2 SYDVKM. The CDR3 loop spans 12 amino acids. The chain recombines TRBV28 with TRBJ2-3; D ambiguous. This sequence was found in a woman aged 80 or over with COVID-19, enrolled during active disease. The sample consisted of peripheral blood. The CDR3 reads CASSLNTDTQYF. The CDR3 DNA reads TGTGCCAGCAGCCTTAACACAGATACGCAGTATTTT.